The sequence of this T cell receptor beta chain was determined in a study of T cells expressing NK-cell markers. Turning to the study itself: The TCR beta repertoires originated in sorted CD3+CD56+NKG2C+, CD3+CD56+NKG2C- and CD3+CD56-NKG2C+ T cells. Broader study findings: HCMV specificity of the expanded NKG2C+ T cell clones stayed unclear.

Beta-chain TCR cDNA was generated via 5'RACE template switching with UMIs. TCRdb derives one entry per CDR3 protein from the 5' RACE reads, leaving out DNA. There are hundreds of thousands of distinct CDR3 sequences in the sample, with 7.3% held by the top ten. Of note for this clonotype: Its antigen is still unknown.

The CDR3 is 14 amino acids. The rearrangement uses TRBV12-3 or TRBV12-4 and TRBJ2-7; TCRdb outputs TRBD1, but without DNA this stays unchecked. Sequences were obtained from blood T cells: a sorted CD56 or NKG2C T cell subset, CD4+ or CD8+ T cells, or bulk PBMC T cells (not recorded which). The clonotype comes from a woman between 18 and 69 years old in good health. CDR3 loop: CASSQRGGSYEQYF.